This is a list of T cell receptor beta chains from one sample in a study of T cells in Graves' hyperthyroidism and ophthalmopathy. TCRdb ran MiXCR on the multiplex PCR reads and lists one entry per CDR3 protein. The sample includes approximately 200,000 distinct CDR3 sequences, 15% to 20% of them seen just once. Sequences were obtained from blood. These receptors were obtained from a middle-aged man with Graves' hyperthyroidism. Both conserved end residues are part of each CDR3. Fields, in order: V gene, J gene, clone size, D gene, CDR3 DNA, CDR3 protein. D genes are given only for firm matches. Rows may omit the clone size; those that give it use once, few, many or a size class.

TRBV6-2/TRBV6-3	TRBJ2-3	-	TRBD2	TGTGCCAGCAGTTACTACGGGGGGTCCGATACGCAGTATTTT	CASSYYGGSDTQYF
TRBV7-2	TRBJ2-7	-	TRBD2	TGTGCCAGCAGAGCCTTTAGCGGGAGGGCCTCCTCCTACGAGCAGTACTTC	CASRAFSGRASSYEQYF
TRBV12-3/TRBV12-4	TRBJ2-3	many	-	TGTGCCAGCAAAAGGACGGAAAGTTCGTATACGCAGTATTTT	CASKRTESSYTQYF
TRBV7-9	TRBJ1-3	-	-	TGTGCCAGCAGCTTATTCGAAGGAAACACCATATATTTT	CASSLFEGNTIYF
TRBV13	TRBJ1-1	-	-	TGTGCCAGCAGCTCACAGCCATATGGGAACACTGAAGCTTTCTTT	CASSSQPYGNTEAFF
TRBV5-5	TRBJ2-7	many	-	TGTGCCAGCAGCTTGACAGCCTACGAGCAGTACTTC	CASSLTAYEQYF
TRBV12-3/TRBV12-4	TRBJ2-7	-	-	TGTGCCAGCAGTAACAGGTTTACCTACGAGCAGTACTTC	CASSNRFTYEQYF
TRBV19	TRBJ1-5	few	TRBD1	TGTGCCAGTAGACCGACAGGGGGGGTAGGCAATCAGCCCCAGCATTTT	CASRPTGGVGNQPQHF
TRBV6-4	TRBJ2-1	few	TRBD2	TGTGCCAGCAGTGACGGCGGGGGTACCTACAATGAGCAGTTCTTC	CASSDGGGTYNEQFF
TRBV7-9	TRBJ2-3	-	-	TGTGCCAGCAGCTTAGGCTTCGTCGACGGTTATACGCAGTATTTT	CASSLGFVDGYTQYF
TRBV3-1	TRBJ1-6	many	-	TGTGCCAGCAGCCAAGTGAATCAGCCCCTCCACTTT	CASSQVNQPLHF
TRBV20-1	TRBJ2-1	many	-	TGCAGTGCTAGAGATCTTGGCAGGCGGGATGAGCAGTTCTTC	CSARDLGRRDEQFF
TRBV9	TRBJ2-1	few	TRBD2	TGTGCCAGCAGCGTAGGTTCGGGGGGCTCCTACAATGAGCAGTTCTTC	CASSVGSGGSYNEQFF
TRBV5-6	TRBJ1-1	-	-	TGTGCCAGCAGCAAGGGACGACGGGGGGGGACTTTCTTT	CASSKGRRGGTFF
TRBV15	TRBJ1-3	few	-	TGTGCCACCAGCAGAGAGGGCTCTGGAAACACCATATATTTT	CATSREGSGNTIYF
TRBV6-5	TRBJ1-2	few	-	TGTGCCAGCACCAACCCGGGACAAAGCTATTATGGCTACACCTTC	CASTNPGQSYYGYTF
TRBV12-3/TRBV12-4	TRBJ1-5	many	-	TGTGCCAGCACCCGGGAATATAGCAATCAGCCCCAGCATTTT	CASTREYSNQPQHF
TRBV7-2	TRBJ2-7	many	TRBD1	TGTGCCAGCAGCTTAGCTTTCCAGGGGGCGGAAGAGCAGTACTTC	CASSLAFQGAEEQYF
TRBV24-1	TRBJ1-2	many	-	TGTGCCACCAGTGATTTTCGGGGGACGGGCTATGGCTACACCTTC	CATSDFRGTGYGYTF
TRBV30	TRBJ1-5	many	-	TGTGCCTGGAGTGCGGGGTCGGGTCAGCCCCAGCATTTT	CAWSAGSGQPQHF
TRBV4-3	TRBJ2-3	few	-	TGCGCCAGCAGCTCCCAGCAAGGGGGGACGACAGATACGCAGTATTTT	CASSSQQGGTTDTQYF
TRBV7-9	TRBJ1-4	few	-	TGTGCCAGCAGCTTTGGGTCTAATGAAAAACTGTTTTTT	CASSFGSNEKLFF
TRBV4-1	TRBJ2-3	many	TRBD1	TGCGCCAGCCAGGGACAGAACACAGATACGCAGTATTTT	CASQGQNTDTQYF
TRBV18	TRBJ1-1	many	TRBD1	TGTGCCAGCTCACCCCAACAGGGGAGGAACACTGAAGCTTTCTTT	CASSPQQGRNTEAFF
TRBV6-2/TRBV6-3	TRBJ1-3	few	-	TGTGCCAGCAGTTACTCGTACGACAGCTCTGGAAACACCATATATTTT	CASSYSYDSSGNTIYF
TRBV10-3	TRBJ2-2	many	TRBD1	TGTGCCGTCAGGGGGACCGGGGAGCTGTTTTTT	CAVRGTGELFF
TRBV3-1	TRBJ2-7	-	-	TGTGCCAGCACTCGCGGGGGCCGATACGAGCAGTACTTC	CASTRGGRYEQYF